Listed below are T cell receptor beta chains from one sample, sequenced in a study of radiation and T cells in renal cell carcinoma. Method: immunoSEQ multiplex PCR; TCRdb's copy keeps in-frame clones and lacks some. The sample includes around 130,000 clones, around 90% seen only once; the top ten take approximately 6%. The sample was blood, taken from a patient whose treatment included radiotherapy and nephrectomy. The receptors here all came from a woman in her seventies with renal cell carcinoma. Both conserved end residues are part of each CDR3. D genes are given only for firm matches. A clone size is listed for some rows: how often the clone was seen (once, few, many), or a class if it is expanded.

j_call v_call clone_size d_call cdr3_nt cdr3_aa
TRBJ2-7 TRBV11-3 once - TGTGCCAGCAGCTTAGATACTAGAGCCTACGAGCAGTACTTC CASSLDTRAYEQYF
TRBJ2-1 TRBV2 - TRBD1 TGTGCCAGCAGCGTTACGGGACAGGGATTCAATGAGCAGTTCTTC CASSVTGQGFNEQFF
TRBJ1-6 TRBV6-1 few TRBD1 TGTGCCAGCAGCGCAAGCGAGGGGGCCAGACCCCTCCACTTT CASSASEGARPLHF
TRBJ2-2 TRBV6-1 few TRBD1 TGTGCCAGCAACCGCGGGACAGGTAACACCGGGGAGCTGTTTTTT CASNRGTGNTGELFF
TRBJ1-5 TRBV6-1 - TRBD1 TGTGCCAGCATCAGAGCAGGGGGAGTCAAGCAGCCCCAGCATTTT CASIRAGGVKQPQHF
TRBJ2-3 TRBV14 - - TGTGCCAGCAGCCAAGGGCACCAGTCATTAGCAGCTAGCACAGATACGCAGTATTTT CASSQGHQSLAASTDTQYF
TRBJ1-1 TRBV27 few - TGTGCCAGCAGTGGACTGACAAACCCGAACACTGAAGCTTTCTTT CASSGLTNPNTEAFF
TRBJ1-6 TRBV9 - - TGTGCCAGCAGCGTAGAACGGATCAATTCACCCCTCCACTTT CASSVERINSPLHF
TRBJ1-6 TRBV4-2 - - TGTGCCAGCAGCCAAGATCTAAGTACGGGGGACCGATTACCCCTCCACTTT CASSQDLSTGDRLPLHF
TRBJ2-3 TRBV11-1 - - TGTGCCAGCAGCACCGCAACGGGCCCTGGGGGAGATACGCAGTATTTT CASSTATGPGGDTQYF
TRBJ1-4 TRBV9 - - TGTGCCAGCAGCGTAGATGGGGGAGTAAAACTGTTTTTT CASSVDGGVKLFF
TRBJ2-7 TRBV11-3 - - TGTGCCAGCAGCTTAACAGGGTTCGAGCAGTACTTC CASSLTGFEQYF
TRBJ2-6 TRBV9 - - TGTGCCAGCAGCGTAGCTAGAGGGGGCCAGGGAGGCTCTGGGGCCAACGTCCTGACTTTC CASSVARGGQGGSGANVLTF
TRBJ2-7 TRBV9 - TRBD1 TGTGCCAGCAGCATAGGACAGGGGTCCTACGAGCAGTACTTC CASSIGQGSYEQYF
TRBJ1-5 TRBV7-9 once - TGTGCCAGCAGCTTAGGAGGGGCAGGGAAGGCTCAGCCCCAGCATTTT CASSLGGAGKAQPQHF
TRBJ2-6 TRBV6-1 - - TGTGCCAGCAGTGTACAGGTCTCTGGGGCCAACGTCCTGACTTTC CASSVQVSGANVLTF
TRBJ1-3 TRBV5-4 - - TGTGCCAGCAGCTTGGAGGGACGGAGCTCTGGAAACACCATATATTTT CASSLEGRSSGNTIYF
TRBJ2-7 TRBV7-2 once TRBD1 TGTGCCAGCAGCCGGGACAGGAGCTCCTACGAGCAGTACTTC CASSRDRSSYEQYF
TRBJ1-3 TRBV27 once TRBD1 TGTGCCAGCAGTTTATCGATAAATTTGGGGACAGGGGCCTCTGGAAACACCATATATTTT CASSLSINLGTGASGNTIYF
TRBJ2-1 TRBV30 - - TGTGCCTGGAGGAGGTTTCAAGATCTTTCGGGTGAGCAGTTCTTC CAWRRFQDLSGEQFF
TRBJ2-7 TRBV5-4 - TRBD2 TGTGCCAGCAGCCCGAGCGGGGCTCAGGGCTACGAGCAGTACTTC CASSPSGAQGYEQYF
TRBJ2-7 TRBV29-1 - - TGCAGCGTTGTACGGGGGAGCCGTGGAGAGCAGTACTTC CSVVRGSRGEQYF
TRBJ2-7 TRBV4-3 - TRBD1 TGCGCCAGCAGCCTCTGGACAGGGCCACTTAGGGAGCAGTACTTC CASSLWTGPLREQYF
TRBJ1-5 TRBV30 - - TGTGCCTGGGCTGACAGAATAAATCAGCCCCAGCATTTT CAWADRINQPQHF
TRBJ1-2 TRBV11-2 - - TGTGCCAGCAGCTTAAGTAGGGAGGGAGTCTATGGCTACACCTTC CASSLSREGVYGYTF
TRBJ1-3 TRBV28 - - TGTGCCAGCAGTTTAGAAGACCTCTCTGGAAACACCATATATTTT CASSLEDLSGNTIYF
TRBJ2-7 TRBV7-9 - - TGTGCCAGCAGCCCCCGGGATCTAGCCTCCTACGAGCAGTACTTC CASSPRDLASYEQYF
TRBJ2-5 TRBV15 once - TGTGCCACCAGCAGAGAAGGGACCCAGTACTTC CATSREGTQYF
TRBJ2-3 TRBV4-2 - TRBD2 TGTGCCAGCAGCCAAGACCCCGGGACTAGAGGGGGGGATACGCAGTATTTT CASSQDPGTRGGDTQYF
TRBJ1-1 TRBV6-1 few TRBD1 TGTGCCAGCAGTAAAGCAGGGGGCACTGAAGCTTTCTTT CASSKAGGTEAFF
TRBJ1-2 TRBV30 once - TGTGCCTGGAGTGTAGGGCTTGGGAATGGCTACACCTTC CAWSVGLGNGYTF
TRBJ1-3 TRBV2 - - TGTGCCAGCAGTGAACGAGGTAGCGGGTTCTCTGGAAACACCATATATTTT CASSERGSGFSGNTIYF
TRBJ2-5 TRBV5-1 - TRBD1 TGCGCCAGCAGCTTAACAGGACAGGGACAGGGGACCCAGTACTTC CASSLTGQGQGTQYF
TRBJ2-5 TRBV14 - TRBD1 TGTGCCAGCAGCCAATTACTCTCGGGGACAGGCTTCTCAAGGGGACAAGAGACCCAGTACTTC CASSQLLSGTGFSRGQETQYF
TRBJ2-3 TRBV18 - - TGTGCCAGCTCACCACTTCCGCCTCCCTCCCTCACAGATACGCAGTATTTT CASSPLPPPSLTDTQYF
TRBJ1-4 TRBV6-1 - - TGTGCCAGCAGTGATTGGGGGGCTGCTAATGAAAAACTGTTTTTT CASSDWGAANEKLFF
TRBJ1-1 TRBV30 - - TGTGCCTGGAGCCCAGGGCCCTATACTGAAGCTTTCTTT CAWSPGPYTEAFF
TRBJ1-2 TRBV30 - - TGTGCCTGGAGTGGTTCAGGGAGATATGGCTACACCTTC CAWSGSGRYGYTF
TRBJ1-6 TRBV6-4 - - TGTGCCAGCAGTAAAGACGGGGCCGAGTCCGGCTCACCCCTCCACTTT CASSKDGAESGSPLHF
TRBJ1-2 TRBV7-2 - - TGTGCCAGCAGCTCCAGGACAGCGGATAACTATGGCTACACCTTC CASSSRTADNYGYTF
TRBJ2-7 TRBV7-2 - - TGTGCCAGCAAAATGAGCGTTACCTACGAGCAGTACTTC CASKMSVTYEQYF
TRBJ1-1 TRBV30 few - TGTGCCTGTATCGACAAGGACACTGAAGCTTTCTTT CACIDKDTEAFF
TRBJ1-5 TRBV6-5 - - TGTGCCAGCAGTTACTCTTGGCAGAGCAATCAGCCCCAGCATTTT CASSYSWQSNQPQHF
TRBJ2-1 TRBV2 - - TGTGCCAGCAGTGACCAGGGGACCTACAATGAGCAGTTCTTC CASSDQGTYNEQFF
TRBJ1-2 TRBV2 - TRBD1 TGTGCCAGCAGTGAACTCAGGGGGAACTATGGCTACACCTTC CASSELRGNYGYTF